This TCR beta chain stems from a study of Graves' ophthalmopathy and Graves' hyperthyroidism. The authors amplified TCR beta CDR3 regions, and they did so from RNA transcripts for repertoire sequencing. RT-PCR was first run with HTBI primers, then multiplex PCR in a second round. TCRdb called the multiplex PCR reads again in MiXCR, with one record for every CDR3 protein. This sample has roughly 700,000 distinct CDR3 sequences, with approximately 40% found just once. Germline trimming cut 7 bases from V and 6 bases from J; bases unmatched to any gene: 11. This CDR3 contains 15 residues. Patients were excluded if they had other autoimmune diseases or uncontrolled infections, and likewise if pregnancy or lactation applied. Study-wide points: Researchers report that a 13-signature model separated ophthalmopathy from stable hyperthyroidism, posting 87.88% sensitivity and roughly 81% specificity. Blood contained most expanded thyroid clonotypes exceeding 0.001 frequency.

Remarks on this clonotype: Its antigen is not identified.

The sequence came from an adult man with Graves' ophthalmopathy. Material for sequencing was peripheral blood. The genes are TRBV12-3 or TRBV12-4 and TRBJ1-3; 8 bases are shared with TRBD1. In DNA, the CDR3 is TGTGCCAGCACCCCACACAGGGGGTTCGAAAACACCATATATTTT. Its protein is CASTPHRGFENTIYF.